These 2 T cell receptor beta chains were all obtained from the same sample, sequenced in a study of shared clonotypes between healthy human individuals. Data came from immunoSEQ multiplex PCR; TCRdb stores just in-frame clones and leaves some out. The data hold 2,100,000 or so clones, with approximately 94% observed a single time. The sequencing input was naive CD4+ T cells sorted from blood. Subset defined: CD45RA+ positively selected. All receptors derive from a young man in good health.

The rearrangement links TRBV5-1 to TRBJ2-5; TRBD1 is a possible D gene (6 bases). V was shortened by 0 bases and J by 4 bases, with 16 bases between the two germline ends. Germline V lookup: CDR1 SGHRS, CDR2 YFSETQ. CDR3 length: 16 residues. CDR3 DNA sequence: TGCGCCAGCAGCTTGGGGGGCCCCAGGGGTGGAGAGACCCAGTACTTC. It is translated as CASSLGGPRGGETQYF.

This chain uses TRBV18 with TRBJ2-5; D not certain. V was shortened by 2 bases and J by 3 bases, with 7 bases between the two germline ends. Germline V gives CDR1 KGHSH, CDR2 LQKENI. This CDR3 has 13 amino acids. CDR3 loop: CASSPRVEETQYF. The CDR3 DNA is TGTGCCAGCTCACCAAGGGTAGAAGAGACCCAGTACTTC.